The rows below give T cell receptor beta chains drawn from one sample of a study of PD-L1 blockade in urothelial cancer. The protocol was immunoSEQ multiplex PCR, while the TCRdb copy is restricted to in-frame clones and leaves out a portion. The repertoire holds about 84,000 clones, with 82% as singletons. Sequences were derived from PBMCs, sampled around atezolizumab (anti-PD-L1) treatment. These receptors all stem from a man aged 65-85 years with urothelial cancer. Each CDR3 is given with its conserved first and last residue. Fields, in order: V gene, D gene, J gene, clone size, CDR3 protein, CDR3 DNA. A D gene is named only where the DNA matches it firmly. Clone sizes are given selectively: once, few, many, or a class where the clone is expanded.

>TRBV5-4|TRBD2|TRBJ2-1|NA
CASSHGTSGRYDEQFF
TGTGCCAGCAGCCACGGGACTAGCGGGAGGTATGATGAGCAGTTCTTC
>TRBV5-1|TRBD2|TRBJ2-3|few
CASTGRAGTDTQYF
TGCGCCAGCACCGGGAGGGCCGGCACAGATACGCAGTATTTT
>TRBV29-1|TRBD2|TRBJ2-7|NA
CSVGGTTYEQYF
TGCAGCGTTGGTGGGACTACCTACGAGCAGTACTTC
>TRBV10-1|NA|TRBJ2-1|few
CASSGLLNEQFF
TGCGCCAGCAGTGGACTCCTGAATGAGCAGTTCTTC
>TRBV7-8|NA|TRBJ1-4|NA
CASSLATYNEKLFF
TGTGCCAGCAGCTTAGCCACTTATAATGAAAAACTGTTTTTT
>TRBV6-1|TRBD2|TRBJ2-5|NA
CASSALAGWGETQYF
TGTGCCAGCAGTGCACTAGCGGGGTGGGGGGAGACCCAGTACTTC
>TRBV2|NA|TRBJ1-1|NA
CASGLGGEAFF
TGTGCCAGCGGTTTAGGCGGCGAAGCTTTCTTT
>TRBV11-3|NA|TRBJ1-1|medium-sized
CASSPHVNTEAFF
TGTGCCAGCAGCCCACACGTAAACACTGAAGCTTTCTTT
>TRBV12-5|TRBD1|TRBJ1-3|NA
CASGPGTGHTIYF
TGTGCTAGTGGTCCCGGGACAGGGCACACCATATATTTT
>TRBV11-3|NA|TRBJ2-3|NA
CASSPGTQSTDTQYF
TGTGCCAGCAGCCCCGGGACTCAAAGCACAGATACGCAGTATTTT
>TRBV6-1|NA|TRBJ1-2|NA
CASSEASGYTF
TGTGCCAGCAGTGAAGCCAGTGGCTACACCTTC
>TRBV2|TRBD2|TRBJ2-4|NA
CASSPLAGGNIQYF
TGTGCCAGCAGTCCCCTAGCGGGGGGGAACATTCAGTACTTC
>TRBV2|NA|TRBJ1-2|NA
CASSRGDYGYTF
TGTGCCAGCAGTCGGGGGGACTATGGCTACACCTTC
>TRBV9|NA|TRBJ1-3|once
CASSVEPGHSGNTIYF
TGTGCCAGCAGCGTAGAACCAGGCCACTCTGGAAACACCATATATTTT
>TRBV10-1|TRBD2|TRBJ2-5|NA
CASSEVIAGAVHQETQYF
TGCGCCAGCAGTGAGGTAATAGCGGGGGCCGTACACCAAGAGACCCAGTACTTC
>TRBV18|NA|TRBJ2-7|NA
CASAGRHSYEQYF
TGTGCCAGCGCGGGACGGCACTCCTACGAGCAGTACTTC
>TRBV5-1|NA|TRBJ2-5|NA
CASGPGAGLWETQYF
TGCGCCAGCGGCCCCGGGGCGGGATTATGGGAGACCCAGTACTTC
>TRBV9|NA|TRBJ1-1|NA
CASSVEPNVVEAFF
TGTGCCAGCAGCGTAGAGCCCAACGTGGTCGAAGCTTTCTTT
>TRBV2|TRBD1|TRBJ2-5|NA
CASNEDRWEETQYF
TGTGCCAGCAATGAGGACAGGTGGGAAGAGACCCAGTACTTC
>TRBV5-1|NA|TRBJ1-2|NA
CASSLTTNYGYTF
TGCGCCAGCAGCTTGACAACCAACTATGGCTACACCTTC
>TRBV7-6|NA|TRBJ2-1|NA
CASSIGTNYNEQFF
TGTGCCAGCAGCATCGGGACAAACTACAATGAGCAGTTCTTC
>TRBV15|NA|TRBJ2-1|NA
CATSRDQGEASFF
TGTGCCACCAGCAGAGATCAGGGCGAGGCGTCGTTCTTC
>TRBV7-3|NA|TRBJ2-5|NA
CASSLNGIEETQYF
TGTGCCAGCAGCTTAAACGGTATTGAAGAGACCCAGTACTTC
>TRBV4-2|NA|TRBJ1-6|NA
CASSQWAALNSPLHF
TGTGCCAGCAGCCAATGGGCAGCTCTTAATTCACCCCTCCACTTT
>TRBV20-1|NA|TRBJ2-1|once
CSASKENEQFF
TGCAGTGCTAGCAAAGAGAATGAGCAGTTCTTC